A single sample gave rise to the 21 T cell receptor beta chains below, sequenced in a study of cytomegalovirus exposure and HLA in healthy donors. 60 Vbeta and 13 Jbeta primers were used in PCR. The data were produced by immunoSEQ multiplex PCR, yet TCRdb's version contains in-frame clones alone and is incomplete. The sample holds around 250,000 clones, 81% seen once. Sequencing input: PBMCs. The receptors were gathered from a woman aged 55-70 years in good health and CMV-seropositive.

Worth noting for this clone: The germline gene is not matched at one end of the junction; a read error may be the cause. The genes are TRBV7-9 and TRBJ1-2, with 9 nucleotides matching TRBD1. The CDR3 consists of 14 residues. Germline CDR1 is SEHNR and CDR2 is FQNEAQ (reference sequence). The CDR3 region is CSSSPDRGTRGYTF. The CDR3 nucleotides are TGTTCCAGCAGCCCGGACAGGGGCACTCGCGGCTACACCTTC.

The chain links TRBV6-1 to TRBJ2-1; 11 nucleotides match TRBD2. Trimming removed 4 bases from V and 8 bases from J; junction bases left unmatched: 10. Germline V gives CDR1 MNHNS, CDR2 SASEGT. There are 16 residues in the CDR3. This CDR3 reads CASSAVAGGGGYEQFF. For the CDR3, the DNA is TGTGCCAGCAGTGCAGTAGCGGGGGGGGGCGGTTATGAGCAGTTCTTC.

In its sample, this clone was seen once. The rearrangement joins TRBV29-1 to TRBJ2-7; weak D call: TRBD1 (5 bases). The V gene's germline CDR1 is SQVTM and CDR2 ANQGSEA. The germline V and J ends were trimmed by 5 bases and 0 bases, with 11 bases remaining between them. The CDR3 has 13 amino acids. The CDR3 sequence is CSVRQLGSYEQYF. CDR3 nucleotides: TGCAGCGTTCGACAGTTGGGCTCCTACGAGCAGTACTTC.

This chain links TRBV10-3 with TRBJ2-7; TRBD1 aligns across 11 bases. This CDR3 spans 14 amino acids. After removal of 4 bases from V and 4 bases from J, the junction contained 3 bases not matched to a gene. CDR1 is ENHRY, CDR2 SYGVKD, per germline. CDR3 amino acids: CAISVGTGGYEQYF. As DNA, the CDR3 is TGTGCCATCAGTGTGGGGACAGGGGGATACGAGCAGTACTTC.

This CDR3 reads CASSPHPAGGPRWETQYF. The CDR3 nucleotides read TGTGCCAGCAGCCCCCACCCAGCGGGAGGGCCGAGGTGGGAGACCCAGTACTTC. The gene calls are TRBV7-9 and TRBJ2-5, with 10 bases aligning to TRBD2. CDR1 and CDR2 (germline): SEHNR, FQNEAQ (reference sequence). CDR3 length: 18 residues. Trimming took 5 bases from V and 5 from J; bases not matched to a gene: 17.

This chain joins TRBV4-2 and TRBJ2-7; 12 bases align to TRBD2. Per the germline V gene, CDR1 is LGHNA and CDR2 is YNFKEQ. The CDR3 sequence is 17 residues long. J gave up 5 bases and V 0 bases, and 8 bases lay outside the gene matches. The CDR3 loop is CASSQDSLLAGGDEQYF. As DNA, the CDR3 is TGTGCCAGCAGCCAAGACTCCCTCCTAGCGGGAGGGGACGAGCAGTACTTC.

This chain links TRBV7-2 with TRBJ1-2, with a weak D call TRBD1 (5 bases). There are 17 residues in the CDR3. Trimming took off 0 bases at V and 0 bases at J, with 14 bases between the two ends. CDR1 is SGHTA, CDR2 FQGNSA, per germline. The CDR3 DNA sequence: TGTGCCAGCAGCTTAGCTCCCCCGGGGACTGCTAACTATGGCTACACCTTC. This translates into CASSLAPPGTANYGYTF. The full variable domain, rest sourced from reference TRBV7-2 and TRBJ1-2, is GAGVSQSPSNKVTEKGKDVELRCDPISGHTALYWYRQSLGQGLEFLIYFQGNSAPDKSGLPSDRFSAERTGGSVSTLTIQRTQQEDSAVYLCASSLAPPGTANYGYTFGSGTRLTVV.

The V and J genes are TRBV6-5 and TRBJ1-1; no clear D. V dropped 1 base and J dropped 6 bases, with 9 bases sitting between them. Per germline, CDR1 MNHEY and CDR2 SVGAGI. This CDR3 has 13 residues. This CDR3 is CASSYWTGAEAFF. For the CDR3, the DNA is TGTGCCAGCAGTTACTGGACCGGGGCTGAAGCTTTCTTT.

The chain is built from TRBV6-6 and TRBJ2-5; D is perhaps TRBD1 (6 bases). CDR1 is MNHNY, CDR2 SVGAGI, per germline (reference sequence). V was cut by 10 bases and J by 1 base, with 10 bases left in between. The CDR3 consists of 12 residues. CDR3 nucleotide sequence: TGTGCCACCAGACAGGCCCAAGAGACCCAGTACTTC. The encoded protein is CATRQAQETQYF.

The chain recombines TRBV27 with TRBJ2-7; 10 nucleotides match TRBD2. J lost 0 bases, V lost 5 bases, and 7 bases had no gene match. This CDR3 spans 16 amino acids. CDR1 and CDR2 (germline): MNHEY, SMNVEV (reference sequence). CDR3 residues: CASSPYSSGGSYEQYF. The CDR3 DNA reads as TGTGCCAGCAGTCCCTACTCTAGCGGGGGCTCCTACGAGCAGTACTTC.

CDR3 sequence reads: CASSIRGRVKDEQFF. In DNA, the CDR3 is TGTGCCAGTAGTATCAGGGGGCGCGTTAAGGATGAGCAGTTCTTC. The V and J genes are TRBV19 and TRBJ2-1; 8 bases align to TRBD1. Germline loops: CDR1 LNHDA, CDR2 SQIVND (reference sequence). The CDR3 is made up of 15 amino acids. J lost 8 bases, V lost 3 bases, and 9 bases had no gene match. The full variable domain, completed using reference TRBV19 and TRBJ2-1, is DGGITQSPKYLFRKEGQNVTLSCEQNLNHDAMYWYRQDPGQGLRLIYYSQIVNDFQKGDIAEGYSVSREKKESFPLTVTSAQKNPTAFYLCASSIRGRVKDEQFFGPGTRLTVL.

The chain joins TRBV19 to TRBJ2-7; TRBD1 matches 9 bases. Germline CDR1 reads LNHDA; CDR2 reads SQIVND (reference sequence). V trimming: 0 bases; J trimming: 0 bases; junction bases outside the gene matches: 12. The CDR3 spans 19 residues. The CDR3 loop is CASSIDPPSRDRVSYEQYF. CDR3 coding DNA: TGTGCCAGTAGTATAGATCCCCCCTCCCGGGACAGGGTCTCCTACGAGCAGTACTTC.

The CDR3 spells CASSLAPSGSLKYEQYF. The CDR3 bases are TGTGCCAGCAGCTTGGCTCCTAGCGGGAGTTTGAAGTACGAGCAGTACTTC. The chain has TRBV5-6 and TRBJ2-7; 10 bases are shared with TRBD2. Germline-derived CDR1 and CDR2 are SGHDT and YYEEEE. The CDR3 is 17 residues long. V was clipped by 0 bases and J by 4 bases; unmatched bases: 10.

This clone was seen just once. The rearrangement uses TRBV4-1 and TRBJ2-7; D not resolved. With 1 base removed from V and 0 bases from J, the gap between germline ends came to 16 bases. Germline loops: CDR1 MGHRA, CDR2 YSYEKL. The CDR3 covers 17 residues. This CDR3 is CASSQGLDIPLSYEQYF. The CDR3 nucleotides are TGCGCCAGCAGCCAAGGATTAGACATTCCCCTCTCCTACGAGCAGTACTTC.

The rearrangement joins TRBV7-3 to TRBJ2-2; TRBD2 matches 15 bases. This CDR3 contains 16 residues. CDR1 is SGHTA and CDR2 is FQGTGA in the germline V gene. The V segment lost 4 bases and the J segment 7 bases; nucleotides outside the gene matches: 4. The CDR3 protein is CASSSGLAGGYGELFF. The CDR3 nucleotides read TGTGCCAGCAGCTCGGGACTAGCGGGAGGATACGGGGAGCTGTTTTTT.

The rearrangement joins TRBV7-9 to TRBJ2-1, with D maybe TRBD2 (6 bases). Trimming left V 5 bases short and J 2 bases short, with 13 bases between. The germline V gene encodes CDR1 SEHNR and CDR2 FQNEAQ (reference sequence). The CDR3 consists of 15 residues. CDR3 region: CASSRSTSAYNEQFF. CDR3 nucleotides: TGTGCCAGCAGCCGATCGACTAGTGCCTACAATGAGCAGTTCTTC.

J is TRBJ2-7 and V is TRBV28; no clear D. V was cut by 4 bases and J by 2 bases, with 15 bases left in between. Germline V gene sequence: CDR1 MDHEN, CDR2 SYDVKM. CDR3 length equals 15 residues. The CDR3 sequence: CASSSLPGQTYEQYF. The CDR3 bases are TGTGCCAGCAGTTCTCTGCCTGGGCAGACCTACGAGCAGTACTTC.

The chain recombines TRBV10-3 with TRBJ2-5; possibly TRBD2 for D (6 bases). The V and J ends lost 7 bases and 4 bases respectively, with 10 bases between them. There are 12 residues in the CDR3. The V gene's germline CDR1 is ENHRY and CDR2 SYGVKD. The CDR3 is CAINTGGETQYF. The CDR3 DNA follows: TGTGCCATCAATACCGGGGGAGAGACCCAGTACTTC.

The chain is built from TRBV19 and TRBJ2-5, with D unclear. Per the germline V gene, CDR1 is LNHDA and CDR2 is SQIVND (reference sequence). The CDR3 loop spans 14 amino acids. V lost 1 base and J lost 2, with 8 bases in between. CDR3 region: CASSIAGVQETQYF. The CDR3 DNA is TGTGCCAGTAGTATAGCGGGTGTTCAAGAGACCCAGTACTTC.

CDR3 in DNA: TGTGCCACCGAGGACAGGCCCGGGGAGACCCAGTACTTC. Residues: CATEDRPGETQYF. The rearrangement uses TRBV28 and TRBJ2-5; 7 bases line up with TRBD1. This CDR3 has 13 amino acids. In germline, CDR1 is MDHEN, CDR2 SYDVKM. With 10 bases clipped from V and 5 bases from J, the junction kept 10 bases outside the gene matches.

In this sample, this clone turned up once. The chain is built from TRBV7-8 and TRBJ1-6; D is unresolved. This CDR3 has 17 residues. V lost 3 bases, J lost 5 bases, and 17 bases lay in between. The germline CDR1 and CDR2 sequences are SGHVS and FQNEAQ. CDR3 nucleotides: TGTGCCAGCAGCTTCGGTTTAGGAGGAAGGCATAATTCACCCCTCCACTTT. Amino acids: CASSFGLGGRHNSPLHF.